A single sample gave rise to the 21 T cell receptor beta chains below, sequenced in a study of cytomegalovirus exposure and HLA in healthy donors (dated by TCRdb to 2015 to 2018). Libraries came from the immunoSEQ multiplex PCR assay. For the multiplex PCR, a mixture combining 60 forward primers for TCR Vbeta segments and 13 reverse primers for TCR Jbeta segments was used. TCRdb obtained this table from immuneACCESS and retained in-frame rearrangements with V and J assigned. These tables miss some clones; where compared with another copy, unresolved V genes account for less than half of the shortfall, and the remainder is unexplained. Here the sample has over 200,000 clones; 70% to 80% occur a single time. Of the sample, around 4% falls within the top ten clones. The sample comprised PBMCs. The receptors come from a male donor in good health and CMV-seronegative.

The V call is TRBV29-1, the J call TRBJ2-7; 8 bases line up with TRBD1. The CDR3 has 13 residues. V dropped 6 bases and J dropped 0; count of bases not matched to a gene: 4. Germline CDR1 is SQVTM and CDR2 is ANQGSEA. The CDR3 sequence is CSVSGQVSYEQYF. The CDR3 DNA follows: TGCAGCGTGTCGGGACAGGTCTCCTACGAGCAGTACTTC.

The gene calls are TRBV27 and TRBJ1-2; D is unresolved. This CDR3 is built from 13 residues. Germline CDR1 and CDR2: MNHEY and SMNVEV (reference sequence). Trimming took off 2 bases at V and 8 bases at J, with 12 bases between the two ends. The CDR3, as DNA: TGTGCCAGCAGTTTAGAGGGATTGGGAGGCTACACCTTC. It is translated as CASSLEGLGGYTF.

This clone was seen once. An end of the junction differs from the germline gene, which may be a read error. The CDR3 bases are TGTTCCAGCAGCTTAGGCAGGGGTAAAGCTTTCTTT. Encoded protein: CSSSLGRGKAFF. This sequence joins TRBV7-9 and TRBJ1-1; TRBD1 is a possible D gene (6 bases). The CDR3 runs 12 residues. Germline V gene sequence: CDR1 SEHNR, CDR2 FQNEAQ (reference sequence).

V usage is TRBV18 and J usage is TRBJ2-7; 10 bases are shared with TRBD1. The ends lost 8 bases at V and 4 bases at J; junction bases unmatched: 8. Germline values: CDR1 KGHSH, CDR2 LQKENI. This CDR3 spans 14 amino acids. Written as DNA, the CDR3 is TGTGCCAGCGAAAAGACAGGGGGCTCATACGAGCAGTACTTC. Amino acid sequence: CASEKTGGSYEQYF. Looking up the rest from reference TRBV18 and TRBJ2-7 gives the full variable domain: NAGVMQNPRHLVRRRGQEARLRCSPMKGHSHVYWYRQLPEEGLKFMVYLQKENIIDESGMPKERFSAEFPKEGPSILRIQQVVRGDSAAYFCASEKTGGSYEQYFGPGTRLTVT.

The CDR3 DNA follows: TGTGCCAGCAGTCGGAGGGGAGAGACCCAGTACTTC. This gives the protein CASSRRGETQYF. This chain connects TRBV6-5 to TRBJ2-5, with TRBD2 as a possible D gene (6 bases). This CDR3 has 12 amino acids. The V gene lost 5 bases and the J gene lost 4 bases, with 8 bases spanning the gap. Germline CDR1 reads MNHEY; CDR2 reads SVGAGI.

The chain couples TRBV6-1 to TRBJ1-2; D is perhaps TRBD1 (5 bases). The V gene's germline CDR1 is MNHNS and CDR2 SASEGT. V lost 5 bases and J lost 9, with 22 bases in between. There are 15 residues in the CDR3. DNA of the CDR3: TGTGCCAGCAGTCTCGGGACTAGGCAACTCTCTAGCTACACCTTC. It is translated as CASSLGTRQLSSYTF.

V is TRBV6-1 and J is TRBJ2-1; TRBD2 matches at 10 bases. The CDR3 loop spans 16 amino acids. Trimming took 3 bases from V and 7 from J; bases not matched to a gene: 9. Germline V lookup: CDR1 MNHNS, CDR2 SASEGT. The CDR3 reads CASSELATSGKNEQFF. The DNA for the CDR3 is TGTGCCAGCAGTGAGTTGGCTACTAGCGGGAAGAATGAGCAGTTCTTC.

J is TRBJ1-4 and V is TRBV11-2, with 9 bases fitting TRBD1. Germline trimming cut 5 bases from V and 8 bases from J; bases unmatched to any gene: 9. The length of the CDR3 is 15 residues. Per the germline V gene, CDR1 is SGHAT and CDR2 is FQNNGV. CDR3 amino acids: CASSKDRGTSEKLFF. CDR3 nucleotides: TGTGCCAGCAGCAAGGACAGGGGAACCTCGGAAAAACTGTTTTTT.

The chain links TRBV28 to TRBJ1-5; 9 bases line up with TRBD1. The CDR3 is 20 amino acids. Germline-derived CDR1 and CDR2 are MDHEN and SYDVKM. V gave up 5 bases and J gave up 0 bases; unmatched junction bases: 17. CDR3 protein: CASSPHAGTGSFYSNQPQHF. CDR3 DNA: TGTGCCAGCAGTCCACACGCCGGGACAGGGTCTTTTTATAGCAATCAGCCCCAGCATTTT.

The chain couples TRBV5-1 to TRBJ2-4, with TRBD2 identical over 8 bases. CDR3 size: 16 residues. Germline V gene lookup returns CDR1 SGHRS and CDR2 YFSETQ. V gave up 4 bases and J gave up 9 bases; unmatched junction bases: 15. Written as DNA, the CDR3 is TGCGCCAGCAGCCCGGGTTGGGGACTAGAGTTAGCCATTCAGTACTTC. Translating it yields CASSPGWGLELAIQYF.

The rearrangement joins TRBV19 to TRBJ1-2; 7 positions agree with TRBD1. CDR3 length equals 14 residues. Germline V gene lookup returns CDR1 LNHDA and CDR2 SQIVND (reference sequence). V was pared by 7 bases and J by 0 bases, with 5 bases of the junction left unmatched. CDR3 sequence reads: CASKRRGPNYGYTF. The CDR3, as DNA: TGTGCCAGTAAGAGGAGGGGGCCTAACTATGGCTACACCTTC.

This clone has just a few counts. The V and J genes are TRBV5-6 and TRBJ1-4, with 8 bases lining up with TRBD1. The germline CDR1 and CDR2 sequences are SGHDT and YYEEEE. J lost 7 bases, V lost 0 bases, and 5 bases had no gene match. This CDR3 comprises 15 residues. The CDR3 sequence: CASSLGSGGFEKLFF. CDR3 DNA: TGTGCCAGCAGCTTGGGTTCAGGGGGCTTTGAAAAACTGTTTTTT.

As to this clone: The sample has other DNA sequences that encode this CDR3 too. CDR3 in DNA: TGCGCCAGCAGTTTTATTCCAGGGGGCAGTGAGGCTTTCTTT. This codes for CASSFIPGGSEAFF. This sequence joins TRBV5-1 and TRBJ1-1, with 8 bases that match TRBD1. The germline gives CDR1 SGHRS, CDR2 YFSETQ. The CDR3 covers 14 residues. The V gene end was trimmed by 5 bases and the J gene end by 11 bases; junction bases not matched to a gene: 14.

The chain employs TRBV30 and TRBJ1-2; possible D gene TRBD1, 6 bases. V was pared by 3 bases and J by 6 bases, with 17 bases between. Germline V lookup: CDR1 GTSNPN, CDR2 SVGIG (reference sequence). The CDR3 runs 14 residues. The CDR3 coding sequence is TGTGCCTGGAGGAGCGGCAGGGGTTACGATGGCTACACCTTC. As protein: CAWRSGRGYDGYTF.

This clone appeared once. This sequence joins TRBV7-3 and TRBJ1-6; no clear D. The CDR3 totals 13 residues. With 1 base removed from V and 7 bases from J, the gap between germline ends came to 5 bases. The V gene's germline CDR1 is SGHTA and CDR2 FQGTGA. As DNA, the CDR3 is TGTGCCAGCAGCTTAAGCGGGAATTCACCCCTCCACTTT. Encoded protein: CASSLSGNSPLHF.

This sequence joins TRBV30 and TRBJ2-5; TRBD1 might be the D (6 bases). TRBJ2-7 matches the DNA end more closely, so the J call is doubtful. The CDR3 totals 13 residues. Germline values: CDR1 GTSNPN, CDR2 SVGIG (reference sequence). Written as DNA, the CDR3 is TGTGCCTGGGGCAGGGGATCAGCCTACGAGCAGTACTTC. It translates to CAWGRGSAYEQYF.

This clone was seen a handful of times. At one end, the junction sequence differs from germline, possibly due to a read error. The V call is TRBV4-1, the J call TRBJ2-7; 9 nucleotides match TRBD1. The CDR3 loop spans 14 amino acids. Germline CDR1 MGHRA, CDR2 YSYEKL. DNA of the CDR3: TGCGCCAGCAGCCAAGAGGGGACAGGGCCCCCTTTCTCGTTC. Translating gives CASSQEGTGPPFSF.

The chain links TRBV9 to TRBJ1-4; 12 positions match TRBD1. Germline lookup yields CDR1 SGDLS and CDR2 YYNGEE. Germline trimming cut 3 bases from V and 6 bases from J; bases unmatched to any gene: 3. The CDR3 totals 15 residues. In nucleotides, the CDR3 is TGTGCCAGCAGCGGGGGGACAGGGGGCCATGAAAAACTGTTTTTT. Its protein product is CASSGGTGGHEKLFF.

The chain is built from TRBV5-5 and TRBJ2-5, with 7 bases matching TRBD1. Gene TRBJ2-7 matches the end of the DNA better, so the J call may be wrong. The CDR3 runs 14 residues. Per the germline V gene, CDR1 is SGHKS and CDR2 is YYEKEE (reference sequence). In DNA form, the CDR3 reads TGTGCCAGCAGCTGGATGGGACAGACCTACGAGCAGTACTTC. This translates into CASSWMGQTYEQYF.

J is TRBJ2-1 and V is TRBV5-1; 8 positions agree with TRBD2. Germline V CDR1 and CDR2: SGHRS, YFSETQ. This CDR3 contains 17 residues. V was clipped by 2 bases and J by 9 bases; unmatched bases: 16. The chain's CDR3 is CASSLLSSGAGLSEQFF. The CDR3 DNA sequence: TGCGCCAGCAGCTTACTAAGTAGCGGGGCCGGATTAAGTGAGCAGTTCTTC.

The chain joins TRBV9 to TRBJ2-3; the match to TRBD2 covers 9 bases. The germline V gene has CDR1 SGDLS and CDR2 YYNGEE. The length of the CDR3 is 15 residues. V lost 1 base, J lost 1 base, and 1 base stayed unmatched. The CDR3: CASSVLAGRTDTQYF. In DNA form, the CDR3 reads TGTGCCAGCAGCGTACTAGCGGGACGCACAGATACGCAGTATTTT.